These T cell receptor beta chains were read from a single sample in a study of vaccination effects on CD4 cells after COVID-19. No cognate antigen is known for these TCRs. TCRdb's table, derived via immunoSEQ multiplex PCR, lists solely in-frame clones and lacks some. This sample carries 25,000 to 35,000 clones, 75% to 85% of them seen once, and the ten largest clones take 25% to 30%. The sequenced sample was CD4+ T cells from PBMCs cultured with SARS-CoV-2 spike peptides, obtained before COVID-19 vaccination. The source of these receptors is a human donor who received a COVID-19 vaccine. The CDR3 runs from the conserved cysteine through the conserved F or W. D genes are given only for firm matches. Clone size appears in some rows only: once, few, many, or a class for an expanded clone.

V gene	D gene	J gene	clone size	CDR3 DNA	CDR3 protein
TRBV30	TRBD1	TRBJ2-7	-	TGTGCCTGGAGTGTACAACAGGGGGCTGTCTACGAGCAGTACTTC	CAWSVQQGAVYEQYF
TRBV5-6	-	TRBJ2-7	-	TGTGCCAGCAGCTTGGGGACAAACTACGAGCAGTACTTC	CASSLGTNYEQYF
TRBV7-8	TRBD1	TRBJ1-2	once	TGTGCCAGCAGCCCGAATAGGGGGGGACAGACCTACACCTTC	CASSPNRGGQTYTF
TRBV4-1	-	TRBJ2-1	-	TGCGCCAGCAGACAACCCCAGGGGATGCGTTACAATGAGCAGTTCTTC	CASRQPQGMRYNEQFF
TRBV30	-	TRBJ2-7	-	TGTGCCTGGAGTGCATGGGGTCTGTCGACTTCAAGGGAGTACTTC	CAWSAWGLSTSREYF
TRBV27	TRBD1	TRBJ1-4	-	TGTGCCAGCAGTTTGAGGGGGCCCATAACTAATGAAAAACTGTTTTTT	CASSLRGPITNEKLFF
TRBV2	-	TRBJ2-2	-	TGTGCCAGCACCCCCAGGGGCGGGTCGAACACCGGGGAGCTGTTTTTT	CASTPRGGSNTGELFF
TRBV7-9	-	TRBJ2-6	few	TGTGCCAGCAGCTTACAGGGTCCGTCTGGGGCCAACGTCCTGACTTTC	CASSLQGPSGANVLTF
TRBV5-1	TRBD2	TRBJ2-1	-	TGCGCCAGCAGCCTACTAGCGGGAGACTACAATGAGCAGTTCTTC	CASSLLAGDYNEQFF
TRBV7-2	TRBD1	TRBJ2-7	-	TGTGCCAGCAGCTTAAGCACAGGGGGTTTCTACGAGCAGTACTTC	CASSLSTGGFYEQYF
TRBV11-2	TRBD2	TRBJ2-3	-	TGTGCCAGCAGCTCATCTAGCGGGGGCGTTCCCGGGACGCAGTATTTT	CASSSSSGGVPGTQYF
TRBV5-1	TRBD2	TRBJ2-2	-	TGCGCCAGCAGCTTGCGACTAGCGGGGAACACCGGGGAGCTGTTTTTT	CASSLRLAGNTGELFF
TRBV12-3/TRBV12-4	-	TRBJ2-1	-	TGTGCCAGCAGCACTCGACGGGACAATGAGCAGTTCTTC	CASSTRRDNEQFF
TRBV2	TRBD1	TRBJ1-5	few	TGTGCCAGCAGTCAAACAGGGGATCAGCCCCAGCATTTT	CASSQTGDQPQHF
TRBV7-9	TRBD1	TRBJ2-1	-	TGTGCCAGCAGCTTAGGGGACAGGGTCTACAATGAGCAGTTCTTC	CASSLGDRVYNEQFF
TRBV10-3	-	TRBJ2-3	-	TGTGCCACCGGGGGGAGAAGGGGCCAGGGGGATACGCAGTATTTT	CATGGRRGQGDTQYF
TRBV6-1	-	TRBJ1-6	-	TGTGCCAGCAGTGAAGTAGGCCCCTATAATTCACCCCTCCACTTT	CASSEVGPYNSPLHF
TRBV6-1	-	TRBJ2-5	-	TGTGCCAGCAGTGAAGGTTCAGGGCGAGAGACCCAGTACTTC	CASSEGSGRETQYF
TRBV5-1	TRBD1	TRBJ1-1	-	TGCGCCAGCAGTGAGGGGGCGAGAACTGAAGCTTTCTTT	CASSEGARTEAFF
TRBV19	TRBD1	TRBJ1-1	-	TGTGCCAGTAGCCACAGGGGGCAGACTGAAGCTTTCTTT	CASSHRGQTEAFF
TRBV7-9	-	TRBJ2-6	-	TGTGCCAGCAGCTTAGGCCAGTGGGGCTCTGGGGCCAACGTCCTGACTTTC	CASSLGQWGSGANVLTF
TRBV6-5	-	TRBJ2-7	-	TGTGCCAGCAGGCCTACTGGCTCCTACGAGCAGTACTTC	CASRPTGSYEQYF
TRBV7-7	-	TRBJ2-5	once	TGTGCTAGCAGCTTTGGGCGCGAGTGGAGGGAGACCCAGTACTTC	CASSFGREWRETQYF
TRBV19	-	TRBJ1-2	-	TGTGCCAGTAGCGGACAGAATCCGAATGGCTACACCTTC	CASSGQNPNGYTF
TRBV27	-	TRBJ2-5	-	TGTGCCAGCAGCTTTGGGAATAGGGGGAGGGAGACCCAGTACTTC	CASSFGNRGRETQYF
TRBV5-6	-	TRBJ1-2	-	TGTGCCAGCAGCTTGCTCTCAGTACTTAACTATGGCTACACCTTC	CASSLLSVLNYGYTF
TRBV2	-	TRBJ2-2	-	TGTGCCAGCACCGGGGGAAACACCGGGGAGCTGTTTTTT	CASTGGNTGELFF
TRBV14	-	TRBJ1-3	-	TGTGCCAGCAGCCGCAGGACGGGCTCTGGAAACACCATATATTTT	CASSRRTGSGNTIYF
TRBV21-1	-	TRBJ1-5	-	TGTGCCAGCAGCAAGGAGGGTCAGCCCCAGCATTTT	CASSKEGQPQHF
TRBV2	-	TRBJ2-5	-	TGTGCCAGCAGTGCTGACAGATCCGAGACCCAGTACTTC	CASSADRSETQYF
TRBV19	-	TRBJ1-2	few	TGTGCCAGTAGTAGGAGAGACCATCACGGACTCTACACCTTC	CASSRRDHHGLYTF
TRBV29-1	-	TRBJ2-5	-	TGCAGCGTTGAAGAAGCCAGGGGTACGGGGGAGACCCAGTACTTC	CSVEEARGTGETQYF
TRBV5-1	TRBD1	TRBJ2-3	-	TGCGCCAGCAGCTACAGGGGTGCGACAGATACGCAGTATTTT	CASSYRGATDTQYF
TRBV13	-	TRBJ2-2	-	TGTGCCAGCAGGGGCATCGCAAACACCGGGGAGCTGTTTTTT	CASRGIANTGELFF
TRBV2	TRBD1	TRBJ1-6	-	TGTGCCAGCAGTGAAGGAGGACAGGGAGGTTCACCCCTCCACTTT	CASSEGGQGGSPLHF
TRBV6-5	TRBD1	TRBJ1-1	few	TGTGCCAGCAGTAGGGGACAGGGGGGGACTGAAGCTTTCTTT	CASSRGQGGTEAFF
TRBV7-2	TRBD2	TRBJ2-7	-	TGTGCCAGCAGCTACCAAGTAGGACTAGCGGGGGGGTTAATCTACGAGCAGTACTTC	CASSYQVGLAGGLIYEQYF
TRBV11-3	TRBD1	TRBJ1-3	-	TGTGCCAGCAGCCGGGACAGCTCTGGAAACACCATATATTTT	CASSRDSSGNTIYF
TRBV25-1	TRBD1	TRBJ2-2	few	TGTGCCAGCAGTTCCGGACAGGGCTACACCGGGGAGCTGTTTTTT	CASSSGQGYTGELFF
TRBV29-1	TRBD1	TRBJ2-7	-	TGCAGCGTTACTCGCGGGACAGGTCACAACGAGCAGTACTTC	CSVTRGTGHNEQYF
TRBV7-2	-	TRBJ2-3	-	TGTGCCAGCAGCTTAGGACAGGCAGATACGCAGTATTTT	CASSLGQADTQYF
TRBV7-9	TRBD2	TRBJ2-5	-	TGTGCCAGCAGCCGTACCGGGGGGGCCCCAAAGGAGACCCAGTACTTC	CASSRTGGAPKETQYF
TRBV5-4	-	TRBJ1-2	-	TGTGCCAGCAGCTTGGGCGGACTATGGGCCTCGGGGGGCTACACCTTC	CASSLGGLWASGGYTF
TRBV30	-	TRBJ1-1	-	TGTGCCTGGAGTAGGGCGACCTGGGACACTGAAGCTTTCTTT	CAWSRATWDTEAFF
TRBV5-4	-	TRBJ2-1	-	TGTGCCAGCAGCTTGTCTGGTGGTGAGCAGTTCTTC	CASSLSGGEQFF
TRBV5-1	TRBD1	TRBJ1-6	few	TGCGCCAGCAATTCCGGGACAGACAATTCACCCCTCCACTTT	CASNSGTDNSPLHF
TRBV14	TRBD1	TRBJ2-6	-	TGTGCCAGCAGCCCTGACAGGGGCTATCCCTCTGGGGCCAACGTCCTGACTTTC	CASSPDRGYPSGANVLTF
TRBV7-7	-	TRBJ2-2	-	TGTGCTAGCAGCTTAGATGGGGTCGGGGAGCTGTTTTTT	CASSLDGVGELFF
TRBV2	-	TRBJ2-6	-	TGTGCCAGCTCGGGGCCTCCTCGACGGGGGGCCAACGTCCTGACTTTC	CASSGPPRRGANVLTF
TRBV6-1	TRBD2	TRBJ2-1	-	TGTGCCAGCAGTGAAGACACTAGCGCTTACAATGAGCAGTTCTTC	CASSEDTSAYNEQFF
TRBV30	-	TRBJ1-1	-	TGTGCCTGGAGTGTAGTCATGAACACTGAAGCTTTCTTT	CAWSVVMNTEAFF
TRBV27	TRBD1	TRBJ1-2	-	TGTGCCAGCAGTACCGATATGGACAGGGGAAAAGTGAATGGCTACACCTTC	CASSTDMDRGKVNGYTF
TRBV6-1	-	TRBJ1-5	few	TGTGCCAGCAGTGGGCAATTTTCGGGCAGCCATAGCAATCAGCCCCAGCATTTT	CASSGQFSGSHSNQPQHF
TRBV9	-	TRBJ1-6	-	TGTGCCAGCAGCGTAGGGCCAGGGGTCTTTAATTCACCCCTCCACTTT	CASSVGPGVFNSPLHF
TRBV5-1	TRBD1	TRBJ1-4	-	TGCGCCAGCAGCGGAACCGGGACAGGGAATGAAAAACTGTTTTTT	CASSGTGTGNEKLFF